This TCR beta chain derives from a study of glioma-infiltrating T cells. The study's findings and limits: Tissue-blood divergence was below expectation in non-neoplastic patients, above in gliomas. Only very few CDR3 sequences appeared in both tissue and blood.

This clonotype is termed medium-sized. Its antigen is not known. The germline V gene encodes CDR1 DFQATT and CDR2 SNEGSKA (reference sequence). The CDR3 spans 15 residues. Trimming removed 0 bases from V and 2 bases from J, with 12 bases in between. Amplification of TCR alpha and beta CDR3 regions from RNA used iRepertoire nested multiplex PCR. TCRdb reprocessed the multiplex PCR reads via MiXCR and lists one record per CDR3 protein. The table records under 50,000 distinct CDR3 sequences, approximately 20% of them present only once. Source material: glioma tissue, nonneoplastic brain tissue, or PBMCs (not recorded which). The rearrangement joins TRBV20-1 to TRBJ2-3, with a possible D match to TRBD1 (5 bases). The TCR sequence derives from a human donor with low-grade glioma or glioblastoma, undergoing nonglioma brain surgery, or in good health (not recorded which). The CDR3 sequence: CSAREGQGDTDTQYF. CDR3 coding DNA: TGCAGTGCTAGAGAGGGCCAGGGTGACACAGATACGCAGTATTTT.